The source of this T cell receptor beta chain is a study of glioma-infiltrating T cells. Turning to the study itself: Samples included WHO grade II oligodendrogliomas or astrocytomas and initial-diagnosis grade IV glioblastomas. Dexamethasone exposure before glioma surgery was limited to six or fewer days. Target coverage was 4.5- to 10-fold for roughly one million blood T cells. Study outcomes and limitations: Gliomas, especially low-grade, showed above-expected tissue-blood divergence; non-neoplastic patients showed below.

CDR1 SGHTA and CDR2 FQGNSA come from the germline V gene. CDR3 length equals 15 residues. With 1 base removed from V and 6 bases from J, the gap between germline ends came to 13 bases. The iRepertoire nested amplicon-rescue multiplex PCR amplified TCR alpha and beta CDR3s from RNA. Using its own MiXCR run on the multiplex PCR reads, TCRdb lists one record per CDR3 protein. The table records a few hundred thousand distinct CDR3 sequences, roughly two fifths of them present only once. This clonotype was seen a few times. Its target is unknown. This chain connects TRBV7-2 to TRBJ2-1; D is ambiguous. This TCR came from a human donor with low-grade glioma or glioblastoma, undergoing nonglioma brain surgery, or in good health (not recorded which). Sequences were obtained from glioma tissue, nonneoplastic brain tissue, or PBMCs (not recorded which). CDR3 nucleotide sequence: TGTGCCAGCAGCTTAGAGGGTAGAGTGCCCAATGAGCAGTTCTTC. As protein: CASSLEGRVPNEQFF.